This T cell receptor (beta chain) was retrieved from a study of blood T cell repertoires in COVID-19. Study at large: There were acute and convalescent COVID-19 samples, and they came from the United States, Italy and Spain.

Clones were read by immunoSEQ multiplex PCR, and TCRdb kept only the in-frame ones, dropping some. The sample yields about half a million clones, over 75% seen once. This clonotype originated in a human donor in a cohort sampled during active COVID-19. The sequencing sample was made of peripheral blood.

The CDR3 region has the DNA TGTGCCAGCAGCGCAAGACAGGGGGGAGGTGAAAAACTGTTTTTT. Translated: CASSARQGGGEKLFF. The gene calls are TRBV9 and TRBJ1-4; TRBD1 matches 9 bases. V dropped 3 bases and J dropped 7; count of bases not matched to a gene: 7. From germline, CDR1 is SGDLS and CDR2 YYNGEE. This CDR3 region has 15 residues.